This T cell receptor (beta chain) was sequenced during a study of early T cells in non-severe SARS-CoV-2 infection. Across the study: The chains were unpaired, and the sequenced material was bulk RNA from unsorted whole blood. Study conclusions and caveats: Anti-spike CD8 responses were favored by VDJdb matching, which missed private and CD4 specificities.

This clonotype was observed many times. The target antigen is unknown. Unique molecular identifiers were added to individual cDNA molecules. TCRdb recomputed calls from the 5' RACE reads with MiXCR, one row per CDR3 protein. The sample carries some 30,000 distinct CDR3 sequences, 5.3% recorded once. The CDR3 totals 13 residues. The germline CDR1 and CDR2 sequences are DFQATT and SNEGSKA (reference sequence). V was clipped by 3 bases and J by 4 bases; unmatched bases: 4. The specimen was whole blood. This clonotype was obtained from an adult who was a healthcare worker with PCR-confirmed SARS-CoV-2 infection or an uninfected control (not recorded which). The V and J genes are TRBV20-1 and TRBJ2-3; 7 bases line up with TRBD1. The DNA of the CDR3 is TGCAGTGCTAGGGTCCAGGGGGCAGATACGCAGTATTTT. It codes for CSARVQGADTQYF.